The sequence of this T cell receptor (beta chain) was determined in a study of molecular identifiers for immune sequencing clone quantification. Study at large: In replicates, RNA taken from approximately 22,000 or 94,000 naive CD8 cells was divided five ways, and four portions underwent sequencing.

The V end lost 3 bases, the J end lost 0 bases, and 12 bases lay between the germline ends. Germline CDR1 reads ENHRY; CDR2 reads SYGVKD. This CDR3 is 15 amino acids long. Regarding the study as a whole: Effector cells kept over 98% of their molecules in clones above 20 RNA copies, while naive cells kept under 1% there.

TCRdb processed the PCR reads anew with MiXCR; each CDR3 protein has one entry. The profile shows about 510,000 distinct CDR3 sequences, about a fifth of them singletons. This clonotype came up a few times. Its antigen remains unknown. RNA fractions of 10%, 30% or 50% and about 19,000 to 1,000,000 sorted cells were the source of naive CD8 libraries. When naive CD8 T cells were sorted, they were gated as CD8+CD4-CCR7+CD45RA+. Sequences were obtained from naive CD8+ T cells from blood, with Jurkat cell RNA spiked in. The subset is: FACS-sorted CD8+CD4-CCR7+CD45RA+ naive T cells. The V and J genes are TRBV10-3 and TRBJ2-7; D could derive from TRBD1 or TRBD2 (5 bases each). This TCR was recovered from a human donor in good health. Some libraries in this study had Jurkat cell RNA spiked in. CDR3 sequence (DNA): TGTGCCATCAGTGATTTACCGGGGACCTCCTACGAGCAGTACTTC. It is translated as CAISDLPGTSYEQYF.